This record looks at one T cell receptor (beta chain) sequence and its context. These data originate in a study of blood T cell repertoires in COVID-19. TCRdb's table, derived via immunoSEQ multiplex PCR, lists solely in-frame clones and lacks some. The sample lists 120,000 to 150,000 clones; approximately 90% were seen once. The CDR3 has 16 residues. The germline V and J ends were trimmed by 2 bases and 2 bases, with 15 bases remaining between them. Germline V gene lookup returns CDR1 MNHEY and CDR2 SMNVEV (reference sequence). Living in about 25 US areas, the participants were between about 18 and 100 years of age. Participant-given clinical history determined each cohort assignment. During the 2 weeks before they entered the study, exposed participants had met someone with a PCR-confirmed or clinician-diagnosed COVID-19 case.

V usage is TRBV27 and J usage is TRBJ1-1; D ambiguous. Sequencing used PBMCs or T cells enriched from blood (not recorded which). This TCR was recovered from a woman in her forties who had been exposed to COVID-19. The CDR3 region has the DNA TGTGCCAGCAGTTTAGAGAGCGGACTGATCAACACTGAAGCTTTCTTT. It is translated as CASSLESGLINTEAFF.